The 20 T cell receptor beta chains below all came from one sample that was sequenced in a study of CD8+CD57+ T cells in acquired aplastic anemia. All sequencing subjects had displayed CD8+CD57+ cell expansion on flow cytometry. Researchers used genomic DNA as the template to profile TCR beta VDJ and CDR3. TCRdb re-called the reads through MiXCR, storing one row per CDR3 protein. The data contain under 250,000 distinct CDR3 sequences, 40% to 50% of them seen just once; the ten biggest clones take up less than 9%. The sample consisted of sorted CD4+, CD8+, or CD8+CD57+ T cells (not recorded which) from PBMCs. Source of these receptors: a human donor with aplastic anemia.

This clonotype showed up many times. The chain employs TRBV7-9 and TRBJ1-6; D is undetermined. The ends were cut back, 5 bases at V and 13 bases at J, with 21 bases in the middle. CDR3 length: 15 amino acids. Germline CDR1 and CDR2: SEHNR and FQNEAQ (reference sequence). The DNA of the CDR3 is TGTGCCAGCAGCAAAAAGACACAAAACTTTGTGCCCCTCCACTTT. Protein product: CASSKKTQNFVPLHF.

The chain carries TRBV6-6 and TRBJ1-5; 9 positions agree with TRBD1. With 2 bases clipped from V and 11 bases from J, the junction kept 10 bases outside the gene matches. The CDR3 is 15 residues long. Per germline, CDR1 MNHNY and CDR2 SVGAGI (reference sequence). CDR3 amino acids: CASSYTGGEGETQHF. The DNA for the CDR3 is TGTGCCAGCAGTTACACAGGGGGCGAAGGAGAGACCCAGCATTTT.

The chain carries TRBV20-1 and TRBJ1-2; TRBD1 aligns across 9 bases. This CDR3 spans 14 amino acids. The J segment lost 6 bases and the V segment lost 3 bases, leaving 8 bases of the junction unmatched. Germline loops: CDR1 DFQATT, CDR2 SNEGSKA (reference sequence). The CDR3 sequence is CSARRFGQGNGYTF. The CDR3 coding sequence is TGCAGTGCTAGGCGCTTCGGACAGGGGAATGGCTACACCTTC.

This clonotype is medium-sized in the sample. V usage is TRBV7-9 and J usage is TRBJ2-7; D call uncertain. CDR3 size: 16 residues. CDR1 is SEHNR, CDR2 FQNEAQ, per germline (reference sequence). The germline V and J ends were trimmed by 6 bases and 2 bases, with 20 bases remaining between them. CDR3 amino acids: CASSRLNGPSPYEQYF. CDR3 coding DNA: TGTGCCAGCAGTCGTCTTAATGGGCCGTCCCCCTACGAGCAGTACTTC. Complete variable domain (other parts from reference TRBV7-9 and TRBJ2-7): DTGVSQNPRHKITKRGQNVTFRCDPISEHNRLYWYRQTLGQGPEFLTYFQNEAQLEKSRLLSDRFSAERPKGSFSTLEIQRTEQGDSAMYLCASSRLNGPSPYEQYFGPGTRLTVT.

The rearrangement links TRBV7-2 to TRBJ2-7; 9 bases fit TRBD2. Trimming at V came to 1 base and at J to 3 bases, leaving 10 bases not matched to a gene. The CDR3 is made up of 17 amino acids. Germline V gives CDR1 SGHTA, CDR2 FQGNSA. The CDR3 bases are TGTGCCAGCAGCTTAGAGTTGGGGCTAGCGGGAAGCTACGAGCAGTACTTC. It yields the protein CASSLELGLAGSYEQYF.

The rearrangement uses TRBV10-3 and TRBJ2-7; D gene ambiguous. This CDR3 is 13 amino acids long. Germline CDR1 ENHRY, CDR2 SYGVKD. The V gene lost 5 bases and the J gene lost 0 bases, with 8 bases spanning the gap. The CDR3 loop is CAISPPNSYEQYF. The CDR3 nucleotides are TGTGCCATCAGTCCTCCAAACTCCTACGAGCAGTACTTC.

The chain couples TRBV6-1 to TRBJ2-5; D may be TRBD2 (7 bases). The germline V gene encodes CDR1 MNHNS and CDR2 SASEGT. V was shortened by 2 bases and J by 4 bases, with 14 bases between the two germline ends. This CDR3 is 15 amino acids long. The chain's CDR3 is CASSETEGGGETQYF. For the CDR3, the DNA is TGTGCCAGCAGTGAAACGGAGGGAGGGGGAGAGACCCAGTACTTC.

This clonotype was observed at least ten times. The chain is built from TRBV9 and TRBJ2-1; no clear D. From germline, CDR1 is SGDLS and CDR2 YYNGEE. The CDR3 length is 13 residues. Trimming pared 4 bases from V and 6 bases from J, leaving 11 bases between. The CDR3 reads CASSFDQPNEQFF. For the CDR3, the DNA is TGTGCCAGCAGCTTTGACCAACCCAATGAGCAGTTCTTC.

This clonotype was observed a handful of times. V and J are TRBV30 and TRBJ2-7; TRBD2 aligns across 11 bases. Germline V gene lookup returns CDR1 GTSNPN and CDR2 SVGIG (reference sequence). Trimming at V came to 0 bases and at J to 5 bases, leaving 6 bases not matched to a gene. This CDR3 has 15 amino acids. The CDR3 DNA follows: TGTGCCTGGAGTGTACTACTAGCGGGGGACCACGAGCAGTACTTC. Translation gives CAWSVLLAGDHEQYF.

This clonotype has ten or more counts. The chain couples TRBV7-8 to TRBJ1-5; D is uncertain. Trimming took off 2 bases at V and 3 bases at J, with 8 bases between the two ends. Germline CDR1 SGHVS, CDR2 FQNEAQ. The CDR3 consists of 14 residues. This CDR3 is CASSLLGTNQPQHF. The CDR3 coding sequence is TGTGCCAGCAGCTTATTGGGCACCAATCAGCCCCAGCATTTT.

The V call is TRBV24-1, the J call TRBJ1-5; 7 nucleotides align to TRBD1. Germline loops: CDR1 KGHDR, CDR2 SFDVKD. The CDR3 extends over 14 amino acids. The ends lost 9 bases at V and 2 bases at J; junction bases unmatched: 6. The chain's CDR3 is CATGEGAGNQPQHF. As DNA, the CDR3 is TGTGCCACCGGGGAGGGGGCGGGCAATCAGCCCCAGCATTTT.

Comment on this clonotype: A much larger clone is a single base away; this may be a read error. The chain combines TRBV12-3 or TRBV12-4 with TRBJ1-4, with unresolved D. This CDR3 is built from 14 residues. Trimming cost V 5 bases and J 7 bases, with 14 bases left between them. The CDR3 here is CASSPPGPFEKLFF. CDR3 nucleotide sequence: TGTGCCAGCAGTCCCCCGGGTCCGTTTGAAAAACTGTTTTTT.

This clonotype was seen repeatedly, ten times or more. The chain couples TRBV7-8 to TRBJ2-7; D is uncertain. Between the trimmed V and J ends, which lost 1 base and 4 bases, there was a span of 20 bases. This CDR3 contains 17 residues. Germline-derived CDR1 and CDR2 are SGHVS and FQNEAQ. This chain's CDR3 is CASSLDGLGLTHYEQYF. In nucleotides, the CDR3 is TGTGCCAGCAGCTTAGATGGTTTGGGGTTAACGCATTACGAGCAGTACTTC.

This clonotype was seen repeatedly, ten times or more. The rearrangement uses TRBV10-2 and TRBJ2-7, with 9 bases matching TRBD2. The J segment lost 3 bases and the V segment lost 0 bases, leaving 3 bases of the junction unmatched. Germline CDR1 and CDR2: WSHSY and SAAADI. CDR3 length: 15 amino acids. CDR3 amino acids: CASSESPSGVYEQYF. CDR3 in DNA: TGCGCCAGCAGTGAGTCCCCTAGCGGGGTCTACGAGCAGTACTTC.

CDR3 amino acids: CASSPSRRQGTGELFF. CDR3 DNA: TGTGCCAGCAGCCCCAGCAGGAGGCAGGGGACCGGGGAGCTGTTTTTT. This chain uses TRBV3-1 with TRBJ2-2, with D perhaps TRBD1 (6 bases). This CDR3 has 16 amino acids. The germline V gene encodes CDR1 LGHDT and CDR2 YNNKEL (reference sequence). V dropped 4 bases and J dropped 5 bases, with 17 bases sitting between them.

This clonotype has a count of ten or more. The CDR3 DNA reads as TGTGCCAGCAACCCTAGCGGGGGGACGTATACGCAGTATTTT. Translated: CASNPSGGTYTQYF. The V and J genes are TRBV25-1 and TRBJ2-3, with TRBD2 identical over 11 bases. The CDR3 length is 14 residues. J was trimmed by 7 bases and V by 7 bases; bases with no gene match: 7. Germline loops: CDR1 MGHDK, CDR2 SYGVNS.

There are a few counts of this clonotype. This may be a read error, as it is one base from a much larger clone. The J gene is TRBJ1-5, the V gene TRBV7-2; no reliable D call. V lost 3 bases, J lost 2 bases, and 11 bases lay in between. CDR3 length equals 15 residues. Germline CDR1 reads SGHTA; CDR2 reads FQGNSA. The CDR3 nucleotides read TGTGCCAGCAGCTTGTACGGCATAGGCAATCAGCCCCAGCATTTT. Amino acid sequence: CASSLYGIGNQPQHF. Looking up the rest from reference TRBV7-2 and TRBJ1-5 gives the full variable domain: GAGVSQSPSNKVTEKGKDVELRCDPISGHTALYWYRQSLGQGLEFLIYFQGNSAPDKSGLPSDRFSAERTGGSVSTLTIQRTQQEDSAVYLCASSLYGIGNQPQHFGDGTRLSIL.

This clonotype was seen more than once but under ten times. The chain couples TRBV18 to TRBJ2-5; D is uncertain. V was pared by 4 bases and J by 1 base, with 7 bases between. CDR1 KGHSH and CDR2 LQKENI come from the germline V gene. This CDR3 is built from 13 residues. The CDR3 loop is CASSQGPQETQYF. DNA of the CDR3: TGTGCCAGCTCACAAGGTCCCCAAGAGACCCAGTACTTC.

The J gene is TRBJ1-2, the V gene TRBV29-1; TRBD1 might be the D (6 bases). The germline CDR1 and CDR2 sequences are SQVTM and ANQGSEA. The V end was cut by 6 bases, the J end by 2 bases, with 16 bases between. CDR3 length: 14 residues. The CDR3 bases are TGCAGCGTCGGCGCAGGGGAGAGAAACTATGGCTACACCTTC. Its translation is CSVGAGERNYGYTF.

This clonotype was seen repeatedly, ten times or more. This sequence joins TRBV5-1 and TRBJ2-1, with 9 bases lining up with TRBD2. V lost 0 bases, J lost 0 bases, and 4 bases stayed unmatched. This CDR3 has 17 residues. Germline CDR1 SGHRS, CDR2 YFSETQ. The CDR3 loop is CASSLAGSGSSYNEQFF. The CDR3, as DNA: TGCGCCAGCAGCTTGGCTGGTAGCGGGAGCTCCTACAATGAGCAGTTCTTC.